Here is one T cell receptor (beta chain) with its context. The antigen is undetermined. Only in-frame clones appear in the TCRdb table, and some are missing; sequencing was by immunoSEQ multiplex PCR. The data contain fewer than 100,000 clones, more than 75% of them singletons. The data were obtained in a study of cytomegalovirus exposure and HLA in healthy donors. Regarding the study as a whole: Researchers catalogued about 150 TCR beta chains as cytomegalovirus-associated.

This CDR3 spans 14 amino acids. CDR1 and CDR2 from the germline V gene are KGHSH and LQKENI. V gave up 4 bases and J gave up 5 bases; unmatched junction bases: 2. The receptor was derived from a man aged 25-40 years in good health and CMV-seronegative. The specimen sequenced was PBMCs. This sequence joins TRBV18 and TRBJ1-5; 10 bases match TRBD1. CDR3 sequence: CASSRQGADQPQHF. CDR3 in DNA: TGTGCCAGCTCACGACAGGGGGCGGATCAGCCCCAGCATTTT. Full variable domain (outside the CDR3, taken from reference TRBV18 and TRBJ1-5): NAGVMQNPRHLVRRRGQEARLRCSPMKGHSHVYWYRQLPEEGLKFMVYLQKENIIDESGMPKERFSAEFPKEGPSILRIQQVVRGDSAAYFCASSRQGADQPQHFGDGTRLSIL.